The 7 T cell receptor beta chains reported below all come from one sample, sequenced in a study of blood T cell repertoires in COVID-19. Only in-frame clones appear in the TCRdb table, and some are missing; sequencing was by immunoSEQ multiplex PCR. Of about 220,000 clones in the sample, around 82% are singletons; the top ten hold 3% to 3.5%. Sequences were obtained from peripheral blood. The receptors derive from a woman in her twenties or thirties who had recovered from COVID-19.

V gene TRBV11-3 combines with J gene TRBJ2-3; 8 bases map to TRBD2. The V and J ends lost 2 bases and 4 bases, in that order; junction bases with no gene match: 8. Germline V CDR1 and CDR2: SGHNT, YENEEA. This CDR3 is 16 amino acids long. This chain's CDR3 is CASSLRSGSIADTQYF. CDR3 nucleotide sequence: TGTGCCAGCAGCTTAAGAAGCGGGAGTATCGCAGATACGCAGTATTTT.

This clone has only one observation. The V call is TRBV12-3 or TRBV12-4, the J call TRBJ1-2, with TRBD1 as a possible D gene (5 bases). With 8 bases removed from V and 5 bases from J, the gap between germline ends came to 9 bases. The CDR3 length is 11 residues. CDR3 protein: CASLTDYGYTF. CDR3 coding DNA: TGTGCCAGCTTGACAGATTATGGCTACACCTTC.

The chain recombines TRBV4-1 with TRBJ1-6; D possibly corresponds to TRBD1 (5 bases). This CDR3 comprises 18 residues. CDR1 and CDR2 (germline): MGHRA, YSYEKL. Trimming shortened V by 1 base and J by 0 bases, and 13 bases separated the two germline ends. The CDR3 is CASSQGDFTSSYNSPLHF. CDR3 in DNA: TGCGCCAGCAGCCAAGGGGACTTTACGAGCTCCTATAATTCACCCCTCCACTTT.

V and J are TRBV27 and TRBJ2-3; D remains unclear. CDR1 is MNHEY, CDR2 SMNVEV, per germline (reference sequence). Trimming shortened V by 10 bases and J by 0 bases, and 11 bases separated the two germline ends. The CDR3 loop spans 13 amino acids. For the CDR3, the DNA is TGTGCCACCCCGACAACTAGCACAGATACGCAGTATTTT. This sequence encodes CATPTTSTDTQYF.

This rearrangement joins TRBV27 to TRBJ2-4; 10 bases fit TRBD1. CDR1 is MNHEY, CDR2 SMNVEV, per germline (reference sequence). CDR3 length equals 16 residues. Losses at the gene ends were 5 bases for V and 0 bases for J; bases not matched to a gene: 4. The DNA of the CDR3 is TGTGCCAGCAGTCTTGGGACAGGGGTAGCCAAAAACATTCAGTACTTC. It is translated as CASSLGTGVAKNIQYF.

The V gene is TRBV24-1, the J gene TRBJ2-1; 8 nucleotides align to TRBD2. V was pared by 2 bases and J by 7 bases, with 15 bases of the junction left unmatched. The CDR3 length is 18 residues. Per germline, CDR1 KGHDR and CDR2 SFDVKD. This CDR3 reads CATSDSPVKAGARNEQFF. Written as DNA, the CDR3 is TGTGCCACCAGTGATTCGCCTGTTAAAGCGGGAGCTAGGAATGAGCAGTTCTTC.

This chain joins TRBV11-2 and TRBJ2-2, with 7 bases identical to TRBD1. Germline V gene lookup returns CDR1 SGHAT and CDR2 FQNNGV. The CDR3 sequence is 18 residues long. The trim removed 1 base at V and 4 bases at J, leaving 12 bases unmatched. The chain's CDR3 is CASSLGPWDRDSTGELFF. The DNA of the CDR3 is TGTGCCAGCAGCTTAGGCCCCTGGGACAGAGACTCCACCGGGGAGCTGTTTTTT.